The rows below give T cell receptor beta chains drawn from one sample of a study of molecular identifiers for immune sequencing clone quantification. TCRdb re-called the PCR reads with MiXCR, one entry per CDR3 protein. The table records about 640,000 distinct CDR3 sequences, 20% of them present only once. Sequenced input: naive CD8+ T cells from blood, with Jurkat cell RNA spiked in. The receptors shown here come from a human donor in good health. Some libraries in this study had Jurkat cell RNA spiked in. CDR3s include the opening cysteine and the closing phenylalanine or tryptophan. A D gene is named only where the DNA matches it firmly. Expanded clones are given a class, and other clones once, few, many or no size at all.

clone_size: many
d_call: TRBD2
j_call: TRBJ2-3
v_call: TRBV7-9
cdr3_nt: TGTGCCAGCAGCGACCGACTAGCGAGTCGCACAGATACGCAGTATTTT
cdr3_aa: CASSDRLASRTDTQYF

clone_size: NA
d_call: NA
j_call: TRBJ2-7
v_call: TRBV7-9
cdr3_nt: TGTGCCGGCAGACACCCGGTTGGAGGGGACCACGAGCAGTACTTC
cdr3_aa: CAGRHPVGGDHEQYF

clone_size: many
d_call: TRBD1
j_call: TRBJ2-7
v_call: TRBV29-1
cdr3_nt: TGCAGCGCCGTCCACAGGGGCCGCTACGAGCAGTACTTC
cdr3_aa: CSAVHRGRYEQYF

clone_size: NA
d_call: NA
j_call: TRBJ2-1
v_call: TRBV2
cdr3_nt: TGTGCCAGCGGCTCGGACGGACAGAGGTTATACAATGAGCAGTTCTTC
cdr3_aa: CASGSDGQRLYNEQFF

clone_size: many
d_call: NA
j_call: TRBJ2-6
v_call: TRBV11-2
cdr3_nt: TGTGCCAGCAGCCAATTCTCTGGGGCCAACGTCCTGACTTTC
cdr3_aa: CASSQFSGANVLTF

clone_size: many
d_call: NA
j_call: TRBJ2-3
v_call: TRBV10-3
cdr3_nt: TGTGCCATCAGTGATCGCGCGTTGGCGGGGATAGATACGCAGTATTTT
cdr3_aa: CAISDRALAGIDTQYF

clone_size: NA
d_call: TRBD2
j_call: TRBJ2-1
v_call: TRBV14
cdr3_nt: TGTGCCAGCAGCCCCAGGGACCCTAGCGGGGACCTCGGTGAGCAGTTCTTC
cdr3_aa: CASSPRDPSGDLGEQFF

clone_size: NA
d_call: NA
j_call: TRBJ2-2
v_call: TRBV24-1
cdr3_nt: TGTGCCACCAGTGATACCGGGGCCACGAGAACCGGGGAGCTGTTTTTT
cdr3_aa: CATSDTGATRTGELFF

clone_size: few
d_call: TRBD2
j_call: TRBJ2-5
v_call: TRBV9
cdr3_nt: TGTGCCAGCAGCGTAGTAGCGGGGGGGCTAGAGACCCAGTACTTC
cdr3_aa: CASSVVAGGLETQYF

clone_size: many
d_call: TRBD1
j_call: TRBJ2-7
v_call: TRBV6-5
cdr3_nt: TGTGCCAGCAGACCCGGGACAGGACTCGGGGAGCAGTACTTC
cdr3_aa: CASRPGTGLGEQYF

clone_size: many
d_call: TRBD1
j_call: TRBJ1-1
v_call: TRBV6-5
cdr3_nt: TGTGCCAGCAGTTACGGGACAGGGCGTGAAGCTTTCTTT
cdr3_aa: CASSYGTGREAFF

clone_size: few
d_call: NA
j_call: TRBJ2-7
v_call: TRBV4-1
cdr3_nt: TGCGCCAGCAGCCAAGGACCGCTTGGGGGTTACGAGCAGTACTTC
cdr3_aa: CASSQGPLGGYEQYF

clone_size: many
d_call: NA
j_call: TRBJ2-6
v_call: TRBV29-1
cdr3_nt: TGCAGCGTCCCTACGGGCTCTGGGGCCAACGTCCTGACTTTC
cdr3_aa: CSVPTGSGANVLTF

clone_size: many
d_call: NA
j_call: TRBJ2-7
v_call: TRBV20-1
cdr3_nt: TGCAGTGCTGCTTCCCCCAGAGCCTACGAGCAGTACTTC
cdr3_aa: CSAASPRAYEQYF

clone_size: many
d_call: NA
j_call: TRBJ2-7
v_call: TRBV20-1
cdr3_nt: TGCAGTGCTGCCGGGCGGGATGATTGGTACGAGCAGTACTTC
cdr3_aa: CSAAGRDDWYEQYF

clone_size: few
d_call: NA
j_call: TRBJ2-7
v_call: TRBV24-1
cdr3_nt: TGTGCCACCAGTGAAGTCACCCCCTACGAGCAGTACTTC
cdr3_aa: CATSEVTPYEQYF

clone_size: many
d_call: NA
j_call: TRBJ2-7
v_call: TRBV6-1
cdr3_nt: TGTGCCAGCAGTGAAGTTTCTTACGAGCAGTACTTC
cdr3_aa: CASSEVSYEQYF

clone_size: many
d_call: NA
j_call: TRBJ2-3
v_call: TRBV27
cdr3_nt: TGTGCCAGCAGTTTAAGCGGAGGGCCCAGGACAGATACGCAGTATTTT
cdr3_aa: CASSLSGGPRTDTQYF

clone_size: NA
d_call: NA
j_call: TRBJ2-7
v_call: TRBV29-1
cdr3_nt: TGCAGCGTTGAGGAAGGGGCAGGGAGCGAGCAGTACTTC
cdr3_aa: CSVEEGAGSEQYF

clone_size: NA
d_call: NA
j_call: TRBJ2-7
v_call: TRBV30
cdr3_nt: TGTGCCTCGCAGCGGGCCTACTCCTACGAGCAGTACTTC
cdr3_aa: CASQRAYSYEQYF

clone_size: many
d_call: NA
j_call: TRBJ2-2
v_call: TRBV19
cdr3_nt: TGTGCCAGTAGTATAGCGGCAGCCACCGGGGAGCTGTTTTTT
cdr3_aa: CASSIAAATGELFF

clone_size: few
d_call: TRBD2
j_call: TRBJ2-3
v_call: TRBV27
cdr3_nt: TGTGCCAGCAGTGTAATAGCGGGAGCGGGAGATACGCAGTATTTT
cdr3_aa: CASSVIAGAGDTQYF

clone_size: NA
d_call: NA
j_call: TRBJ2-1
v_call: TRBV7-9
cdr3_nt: TGTGCCAGCAGGGAGGGAATCCTCTCCTACAATGAGCAGTTCTTC
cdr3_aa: CASREGILSYNEQFF

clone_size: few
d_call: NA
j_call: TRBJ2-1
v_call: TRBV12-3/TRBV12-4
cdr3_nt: TGTGCCAGCACCCTAATTGGGCCGGGGCGCTACAATGAGCAGTTCTTC
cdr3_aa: CASTLIGPGRYNEQFF

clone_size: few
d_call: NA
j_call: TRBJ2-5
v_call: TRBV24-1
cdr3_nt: TGTGCCACCAGTGCCCCGGACTGGTCCCAAGAGACCCAGTACTTC
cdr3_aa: CATSAPDWSQETQYF

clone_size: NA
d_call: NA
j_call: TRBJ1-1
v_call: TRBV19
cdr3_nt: TGTGCCAGTAGTTCGGTAACGGTTTCAGCTTATCCTGGAGCTTTCTTT
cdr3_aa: CASSSVTVSAYPGAFF

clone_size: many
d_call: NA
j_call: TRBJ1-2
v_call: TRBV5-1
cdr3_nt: TGCGCCAGCAGCGGGAGCTTTAGCTATGGCTACACCTTC
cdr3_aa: CASSGSFSYGYTF

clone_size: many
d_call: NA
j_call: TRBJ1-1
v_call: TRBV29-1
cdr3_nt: TGCAGCGTTGTGGCGGCCACCGAAGCTTTCTTT
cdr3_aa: CSVVAATEAFF

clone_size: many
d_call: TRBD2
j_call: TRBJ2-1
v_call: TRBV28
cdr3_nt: TGTGCCACCGCTCCCGGGACTAGGGACAATGAGCAGTTCTTC
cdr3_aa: CATAPGTRDNEQFF

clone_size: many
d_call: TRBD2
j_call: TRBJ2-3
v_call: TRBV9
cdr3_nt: TGTGCCAGCAGCCCTAAAGGGACTAGCGGGAGTGCAGATACGCAGTATTTT
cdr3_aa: CASSPKGTSGSADTQYF

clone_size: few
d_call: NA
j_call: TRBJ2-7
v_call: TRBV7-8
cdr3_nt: TGTGCCAGCAGCTTAGTCGGGGGGCTCGAGCAGTACTTC
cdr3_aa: CASSLVGGLEQYF

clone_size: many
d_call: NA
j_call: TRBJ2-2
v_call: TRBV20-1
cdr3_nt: TGCAGTGCTAGAGATTTCCGGGATGAGAACACCGGGGAGCTGTTTTTT
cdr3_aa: CSARDFRDENTGELFF

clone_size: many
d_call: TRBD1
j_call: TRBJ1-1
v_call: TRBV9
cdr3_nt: TGTGCCAGCAGCGCGCAGAATGAACCGGGACAGGGGGCTGAAGCTTTCTTT
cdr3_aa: CASSAQNEPGQGAEAFF

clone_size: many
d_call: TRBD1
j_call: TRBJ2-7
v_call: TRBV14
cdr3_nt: TGTGCCAGCAGCCAAGACAGGGGGATTGTCGGCGAGCAGTACTTC
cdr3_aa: CASSQDRGIVGEQYF

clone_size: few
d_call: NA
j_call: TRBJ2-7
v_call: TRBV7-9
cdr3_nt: TGTGCCAGCAGTGGCAGGGAATCCTACAAGCAGTACTTC
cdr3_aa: CASSGRESYKQYF

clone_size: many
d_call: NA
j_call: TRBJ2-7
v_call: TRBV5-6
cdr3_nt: TGTGCCAGCAGCTTTATGAGGGGCCAGGAGCAGTACTTC
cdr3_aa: CASSFMRGQEQYF

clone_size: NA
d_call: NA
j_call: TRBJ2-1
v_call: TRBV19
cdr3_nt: TGTGCCAGTAGCCGAGGAGGGGGCTCCTACAATGAGCAGTTCTTC
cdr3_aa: CASSRGGGSYNEQFF

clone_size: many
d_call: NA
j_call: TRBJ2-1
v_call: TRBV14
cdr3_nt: TGTGCCAGCAGCCCTGGACCGAGACAGTTCTTC
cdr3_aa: CASSPGPRQFF

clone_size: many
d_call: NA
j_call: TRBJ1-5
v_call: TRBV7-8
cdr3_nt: TGTGCCAGCAGCTTAGCGCTTGTGGATCCTAGCAATCAGCCCCAGCATTTT
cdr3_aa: CASSLALVDPSNQPQHF

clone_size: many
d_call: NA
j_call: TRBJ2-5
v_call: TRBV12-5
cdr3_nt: TGTGCTAGTGGTTACCAGGACGAGGAGACCCAGTACTTC
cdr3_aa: CASGYQDEETQYF

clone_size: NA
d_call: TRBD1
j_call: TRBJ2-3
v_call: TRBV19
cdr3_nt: TGTGCCAGTAGTGAGGGACAGGGAAGCACAGATACGCAGTATTTT
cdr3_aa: CASSEGQGSTDTQYF

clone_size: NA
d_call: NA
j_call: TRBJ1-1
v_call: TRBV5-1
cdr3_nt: TGCGCCAGCAGCTTGCCAGAGACTGAAGCTTTCTTT
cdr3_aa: CASSLPETEAFF

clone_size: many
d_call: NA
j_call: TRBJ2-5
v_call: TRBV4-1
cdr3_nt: TGCGCCAGCAGCCAAGACCCCATAACGGGGACCCAGTACTTC
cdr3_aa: CASSQDPITGTQYF

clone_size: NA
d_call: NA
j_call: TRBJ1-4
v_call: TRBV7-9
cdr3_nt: TGTGCCGGCAGCCCACCACCGAGGGAGGGCGAAGAAAAACTGTTTTTT
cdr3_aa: CAGSPPPREGEEKLFF

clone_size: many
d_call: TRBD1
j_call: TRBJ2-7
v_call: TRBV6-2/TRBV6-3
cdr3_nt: TGTGCCAGTACAGGGGGCTTCTACGAGCAGTACTTC
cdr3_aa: CASTGGFYEQYF

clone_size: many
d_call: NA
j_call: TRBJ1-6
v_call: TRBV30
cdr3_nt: TGTGCCTGGAAGGGCATTGGAGGTTCACCCCTCCACTTT
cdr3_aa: CAWKGIGGSPLHF

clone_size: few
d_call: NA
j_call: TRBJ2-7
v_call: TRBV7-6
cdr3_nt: TGTGCCAGCAGCAACTTTTTAACGGGAAGCTACGAGCAGTACTTC
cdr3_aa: CASSNFLTGSYEQYF

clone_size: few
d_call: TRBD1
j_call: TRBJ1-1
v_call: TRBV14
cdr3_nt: TGTGCCAGCAGCCCTCCCAGGACAGGGTGGAGCACTGAAGCTTTCTTT
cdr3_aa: CASSPPRTGWSTEAFF

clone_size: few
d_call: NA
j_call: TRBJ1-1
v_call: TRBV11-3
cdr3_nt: TGTGCCAGCAGCTTAGCCCACCCGGGCGCTGAAGCTTTCTTT
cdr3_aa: CASSLAHPGAEAFF

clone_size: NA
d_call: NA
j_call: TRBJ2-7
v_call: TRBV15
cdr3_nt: TGTGCCACCAGCACTAGGCAGAACAACCACGAGCAGTACTTC
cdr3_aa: CATSTRQNNHEQYF

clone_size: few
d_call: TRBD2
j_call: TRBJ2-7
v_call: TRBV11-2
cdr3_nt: TGTGCCAGCAGCTCTAACCGGGACTACAACTCCTACGAGCAGTACTTC
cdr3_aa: CASSSNRDYNSYEQYF

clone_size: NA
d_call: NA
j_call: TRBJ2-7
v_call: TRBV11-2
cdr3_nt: TGTGCCAGCAGCGGAAGACAGAGGCGCGAGCAGTACTTC
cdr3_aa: CASSGRQRREQYF

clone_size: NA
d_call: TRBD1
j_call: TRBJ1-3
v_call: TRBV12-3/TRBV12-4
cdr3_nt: TGTGCCAGCAGTGCCCCCAAGGGGGCGATCGTAAACACCATATATTTT
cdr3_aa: CASSAPKGAIVNTIYF

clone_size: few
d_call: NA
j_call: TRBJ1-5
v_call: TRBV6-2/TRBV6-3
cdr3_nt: TGTGCCAGCAGTTACGGGTTCGGCCAGCCCCAGCATTTT
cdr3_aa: CASSYGFGQPQHF

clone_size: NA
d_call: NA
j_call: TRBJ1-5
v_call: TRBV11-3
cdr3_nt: TGTGCCAGCAGCTTCTCCGGGAATTGCAATCAGCCCCAGCATTTT
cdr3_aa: CASSFSGNCNQPQHF